The following is a T cell receptor beta chain sequence with its context. This clonotype was seen repeatedly, ten times or more. Its specific antigen is unknown. The sample holds no much larger clone one base away, and base qualities are not on file. Donors were approximately 42 systemically healthy Caucasian individuals from Russia aged roughly 6 to 95 years. About 9.1 milliliters of peripheral blood were collected from each donor into EDTA-treated Vacutainer tubes. PBMCs were isolated by Ficoll-Paque density-gradient centrifugation, with at least 6.5 million obtained per sample. Total RNA was extracted from PBMCs with Trizol reagent, with at least 6 micrograms obtained per sample. For every donor, flow cytometry on a PBMC aliquot measured the percentage of naive CD45RAhigh/CD27high T cells. Library preparation was by 5' RACE. The run used an Illumina HiSeq 2500. A second PCR of about 7 to 12 cycles was run with a J-beta primer mix and a sample-barcoded 5' primer. A unique molecular identifier was introduced onto each TCR beta cDNA molecule by a template-switch 5' adaptor carrying 12 random nucleotides. At least 2.5 million CDR3-containing paired-end reads were obtained from each sample. All of the RNA was converted into first-strand cDNA using the Mint cDNA synthesis kit, with a TRBC-specific oligonucleotide serving as the primer. Following uracil-DNA glycosylase treatment, a first 18-cycle PCR with universal primers M1SS and BC2_uni_R was performed on all cDNA. Per the source publication's procedure: Normalization of each sample was performed by random selection of 1 million high-quality reads, each carrying a distinct molecular identifier. Instead of being binned into consensus sequences, reads with shared molecular identifiers were discarded. MiTCR, with a Q25 quality threshold and the strictest error-elimination algorithm, was used for CDR3 identification, clonotype clustering and error correction. Lower-bound total TCR beta diversity was estimated with a nonparametric unseen species model using Euler transformation. TCRdb reprocessed the public reads (quality trimming at Q25 with fastp, clone calling with MiXCR) and kept in-frame beta chains. One record per CDR3 amino acid sequence lists the most common genes and DNA. TCRdb's processing, not the authors' own work, is the source of the V and J calls. This sample holds about 810,000 distinct CDR3 sequences; 35% to 40% were observed only once. The top ten clones comprise 10% to 15% of the sample.

This record comes from a study of blood T cells in healthy people across ages (dated by TCRdb to about 2015). With respect to the entire study: Template switching captured roughly one uniquely barcoded TCR beta cDNA molecule per two T cells in model experiments. The donors were divided into four age groups: young (average around 17 years), middle-aged (over 35), aged (roughly 66) and long-lived (82). The study measured age-related changes in TCR beta repertoire diversity using deep sequencing normalized with unique cDNA molecular identifiers. For two donors (one aged 18 to 29 and one aged 80 or older), the study analyzed two additional independent replicas of 1 million unique cDNA reads from the same blood draw. Donors of different ages were randomly distributed across sequencing lanes to avoid experimental bias. Overall study outcomes, separate from this receptor: Because the CMV infection status of the donors was unknown, age-related changes in expanded clonotypes may potentially have been confounded. Since profiling was done on bulk unsorted PBMCs, naive and antigen-experienced compartments could not be conclusively compared. Compared with the aged group, more naive CD4+ T cells, fewer expanded clones and increased TCR diversity were shown by the long-lived group, suggesting age selection. As age increased, observed TCR beta diversity per million T cells dropped in a roughly linear way, and a significant reduction was already evident by age 40. Estimates of total diversity based on one million sequenced T cells were regarded as lower bounds and as underestimates. Observed TCR beta diversity correlated strongly with the percentage of naive T cells measured by flow cytometry.

Spanning cysteine to phenylalanine, the CDR3 consists of 18 amino acids. Only the CDR3 portion is preserved as DNA: 54 bases, with reading frame beginning at the first base. The germline V gene encodes CDR1 DFQATT and CDR2 SNEGSKA (reference sequence). V and J are trimmed by 5 bases and 5 bases, and the gene matches miss 20 bases of the junction. The receptor was isolated from a young man in good health. The sample taken for sequencing was blood. Rearrangement joined TRBV20-1 to TRBJ2-5; 10 nucleotides in the junction match TRBD2. The CDR3 here reads CSAQGSWASGGPGETQYF. The nucleotide sequence reads as follows: TGCAGTGCTCAAGGGTCGTGGGCTAGCGGGGGCCCCGGGGAGACCCAGTACTTC.